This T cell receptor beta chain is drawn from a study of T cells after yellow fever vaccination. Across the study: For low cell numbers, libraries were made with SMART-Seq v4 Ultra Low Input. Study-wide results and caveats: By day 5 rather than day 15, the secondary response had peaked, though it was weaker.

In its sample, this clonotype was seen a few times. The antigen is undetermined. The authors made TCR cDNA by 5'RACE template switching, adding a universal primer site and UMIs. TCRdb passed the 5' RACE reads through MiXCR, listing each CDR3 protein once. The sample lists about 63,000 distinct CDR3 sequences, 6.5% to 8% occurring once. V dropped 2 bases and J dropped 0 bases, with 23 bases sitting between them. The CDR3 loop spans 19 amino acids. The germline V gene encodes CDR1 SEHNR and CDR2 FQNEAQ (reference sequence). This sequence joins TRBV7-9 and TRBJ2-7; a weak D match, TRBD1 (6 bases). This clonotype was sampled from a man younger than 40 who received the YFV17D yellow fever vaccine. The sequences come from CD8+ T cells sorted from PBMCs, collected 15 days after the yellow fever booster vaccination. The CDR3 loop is CASSLHLGGQGRSSYEQYF. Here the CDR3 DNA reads TGTGCCAGCAGCTTACATTTAGGGGGTCAGGGGCGCAGCTCCTACGAGCAGTACTTC.